The sequence of this T cell receptor (beta chain) was determined in a study of OX40 agonist ivuxolimab in advanced cancers. As for the study in general: The drug used for patients, ivuxolimab, was an agonistic anti-OX40 (CD134) antibody.

A single count supports this clone. Clones were sequenced by immunoSEQ multiplex PCR, and TCRdb holds only the in-frame ones, with some missing. The table lists around 50,000 clones, roughly 90% of them singletons. The CDR3 loop spans 13 amino acids. Germline V gives CDR1 GTSNPN, CDR2 SVGIG (reference sequence). V gave up 3 bases and J gave up 6 bases; unmatched junction bases: 8. Systemic immunosuppression or a history of autoimmune disease excluded patients. The V call is TRBV30, the J call TRBJ2-7; 7 bases align to TRBD1. The sequence derives from an adult with an advanced solid tumor such as melanoma, head and neck, liver or kidney cancer. This material consisted of CD4+ or CD8+ T cells sorted from blood, taken in a trial of the OX40 agonist ivuxolimab. DNA of the CDR3: TGTGCCTGGAGCACAGGGGATGCCATCGAGCAGTACTTC. Its translation is CAWSTGDAIEQYF.